These 25 T cell receptor beta chains were sequenced from one sample in a study of CD8 T cells in Susac syndrome. cDNA came from about 0.51 to 1 ug RNA primed by random hexamers. TCRdb processed the immunoSEQ multiplex PCR reads anew with MiXCR; each CDR3 protein has one entry. This sample has about 400,000 distinct CDR3 sequences, with around 83% found just once. The sequencing input was CD8+ T cells from PBMCs. These receptors were obtained from a human donor with multiple sclerosis.

V gene TRBV19 combines with J gene TRBJ2-5, with D perhaps TRBD2 (5 bases). CDR3 length: 18 amino acids. V lost 2 bases, J lost 0 bases, and 19 bases lay in between. The germline V gene encodes CDR1 LNHDA and CDR2 SQIVND (reference sequence). CDR3 sequence reads: CASSIRLGGSPYQETQYF. DNA of the CDR3: TGTGCCAGTAGTATAAGGTTAGGTGGGAGCCCCTACCAAGAGACCCAGTACTTC.

This clonotype appeared a single time. The chain links TRBV6-5 to TRBJ2-5; 9 bases line up with TRBD1. There are 15 residues in the CDR3. V lost 1 base to trimming and J lost 5 bases; unmatched junction nucleotides: 5. Germline lookup yields CDR1 MNHEY and CDR2 SVGAGI. CDR3 loop: CASSYYRTGVETQYF. The CDR3, as DNA: TGTGCCAGCAGTTACTATAGGACAGGGGTTGAGACCCAGTACTTC.

Only one count was recorded for this clonotype. This rearrangement joins TRBV4-1 to TRBJ1-1; D uncertain. Germline CDR1 reads MGHRA; CDR2 reads YSYEKL. Between the trimmed V and J ends, which lost 0 bases and 7 bases, there was a span of 12 bases. The CDR3 is 14 residues long. This CDR3 reads CASSQEESDFEAFF. CDR3 in DNA: TGCGCCAGCAGCCAAGAGGAGTCGGATTTTGAAGCTTTCTTT.

The J gene is TRBJ2-1, the V gene TRBV7-8; 7 nucleotides align to TRBD2. Germline CDR1 reads SGHVS; CDR2 reads FQNEAQ. Trimming at V came to 5 bases and at J to 3 bases, leaving 7 bases not matched to a gene. CDR3 length: 15 amino acids. The CDR3 protein is CASSGEGQYYNEQFF. CDR3 bases: TGTGCCAGCAGCGGGGAGGGCCAGTACTACAATGAGCAGTTCTTC.

The rearrangement links TRBV6-5 to TRBJ2-1; the match to TRBD2 covers 9 bases. Germline V gene sequence: CDR1 MNHEY, CDR2 SVGAGI. The CDR3 is 15 residues long. V trimming: 5 bases; J trimming: 7 bases; junction bases outside the gene matches: 9. The CDR3 DNA follows: TGTGCCAGCAGTGGGTCGGCGGGAGGGTTGAATGAGCAGTTCTTC. This encodes CASSGSAGGLNEQFF.

In its sample, this clonotype was seen once. The rearrangement uses TRBV7-2 and TRBJ2-3; TRBD1 or TRBD2 may be the D gene (6 bases each). The CDR3 runs 15 residues. V lost 4 bases, J lost 3 bases, and 14 bases lay in between. The germline CDR1 and CDR2 sequences are SGHTA and FQGNSA. The CDR3 nucleotides are TGTGCCAGCAGCTCTCCCGGGGGCGGGACAGATACGCAGTATTTT. It specifies CASSSPGGGTDTQYF.

The chain combines TRBV20-1 with TRBJ2-1; D unclear. Germline V lookup: CDR1 DFQATT, CDR2 SNEGSKA (reference sequence). Deletions cut 3 bases from V and 0 bases from J, with 9 bases between. The CDR3 covers 14 residues. The CDR3 nucleotides are TGCAGTGCTAGGCCTAGATTCTCCTACAATGAGCAGTTCTTC. It is translated as CSARPRFSYNEQFF.

The gene calls are TRBV15 and TRBJ2-1; 7 nucleotides line up with TRBD2. Germline CDR1 LNHNV, CDR2 YYDKDF (reference sequence). This CDR3 has 14 residues. Trimming took 8 bases from V and 8 from J; bases not matched to a gene: 12. For the CDR3, the DNA is TGTGCCACCTTGAGGGAGGGAGGGCCGGATGAGCAGTTCTTC. Its protein is CATLREGGPDEQFF.

The chain links TRBV27 to TRBJ2-2; 12 bases are shared with TRBD2. Germline V gives CDR1 MNHEY, CDR2 SMNVEV (reference sequence). V lost 7 bases, J lost 1 base, and 4 bases stayed unmatched. This CDR3 comprises 16 residues. CDR3 coding DNA: TGTGCCAGCACCCTAGCGGGAGGGGGGAACACCGGGGAGCTGTTTTTT. Translated, it gives CASTLAGGGNTGELFF.

The J gene is TRBJ1-1, the V gene TRBV2; D uncertain. The V gene's germline CDR1 is SNHLY and CDR2 FYNNEI. This CDR3 has 13 residues. The ends were cut back, 3 bases at V and 1 base at J, with 6 bases in the middle. The CDR3 region is CASSDEGNTEAFF. As DNA, the CDR3 is TGTGCCAGCAGTGATGAGGGGAACACTGAAGCTTTCTTT. The whole variable domain, filled in from reference TRBV2 and TRBJ1-1, reads EPEVTQTPSHQVTQMGQEVILRCVPISNHLYFYWYRQILGQKVEFLVSFYNNEISEKSEIFDDQFSVERPDGSNFTLKIRSTKLEDSAMYFCASSDEGNTEAFFGQGTRLTVV.

The rearrangement uses TRBV5-4 and TRBJ1-1, with a possible D match to TRBD1 (5 bases). Germline V gene data show CDR1 as SGHNT and CDR2 as YYREEE (reference sequence). This CDR3 comprises 14 residues. V gave up 6 bases and J gave up 0 bases, with 12 bases separating them. CDR3 in DNA: TGTGCCAGCATCGACGGGGACTTGAACACTGAAGCTTTCTTT. Its protein is CASIDGDLNTEAFF.

The chain has TRBV12-3 or TRBV12-4 and TRBJ1-3; no clear D. This CDR3 contains 13 residues. V was pared by 5 bases and J by 3 bases, with 8 bases between. CDR3 in amino acids: CASSLRRGNTIYF. The CDR3 DNA follows: TGTGCCAGCAGTCTGCGACGTGGAAACACCATATATTTT.

The genes are TRBV20-1 and TRBJ1-1; D call uncertain. Germline V gene data show CDR1 as DFQATT and CDR2 as SNEGSKA (reference sequence). The CDR3 runs to 12 residues. Trimming cost V 6 bases and J 7 bases, with 15 bases left between them. The CDR3 coding sequence is TGCAGTGCGTCGCAAGGAGATTTTGAAGCTTTCTTT. Amino acids: CSASQGDFEAFF.

The table lists this clonotype with a few counts. The rearrangement uses TRBV6-5 and TRBJ2-2; D is tentatively TRBD1 or TRBD2 (5 bases each). The ends were cut back, 10 bases at V and 7 bases at J, with 10 bases in the middle. Per the germline V gene, CDR1 is MNHEY and CDR2 is SVGAGI. This CDR3 comprises 11 residues. Here the CDR3 reads CATGGGGELFF. CDR3 bases: TGTGCCACTGGGGGTGGCGGGGAGCTGTTTTTT.

CDR3 sequence reads: CASRGGVVAGDDYGYTF. The CDR3 nucleotides are TGTGCCAGCAGGGGGGGCGTTGTGGCAGGGGACGACTATGGCTACACCTTC. The V and J genes are TRBV5-6 and TRBJ1-2; perhaps TRBD1 as D (6 bases). Germline assignment: CDR1 SGHDT and CDR2 YYEEEE. This CDR3 is 17 amino acids long. Trimming cost V 5 bases and J 3 bases, with 23 bases left between them. The variable domain in full, with the rest retrieved from reference TRBV5-6 and TRBJ1-2, is DAGVTQSPTHLIKTRGQQVTLRCSPKSGHDTVSWYQQALGQGPQFIFQYYEEEERQRGNFPDRFSGHQFPNYSSELNVNALLLGDSALYLCASRGGVVAGDDYGYTFGSGTRLTVV.

This chain uses TRBV4-1 with TRBJ1-5, with a weak D call TRBD1 (6 bases). The V gene lost 0 bases and the J gene lost 6 bases, with 15 bases spanning the gap. The CDR3 is 16 residues long. In germline, CDR1 is MGHRA, CDR2 YSYEKL. CDR3 sequence reads: CASSQDDGGYGQPQHF. The CDR3 region has the DNA TGCGCCAGCAGCCAAGATGACGGGGGCTATGGTCAGCCCCAGCATTTT.

The rearrangement links TRBV4-1 to TRBJ2-5, with D hard to call. The CDR3 loop spans 12 amino acids. Germline CDR1 reads MGHRA; CDR2 reads YSYEKL. V was pared by 1 base and J by 5 bases, with 5 bases between. CDR3 DNA: TGCGCCAGCAGCCAAGGTCGGGAGACCCAGTACTTC. Translation gives CASSQGRETQYF.

This clonotype was recorded a few times. This sequence joins TRBV27 and TRBJ2-3, with 7 bases fitting TRBD2. V shed 5 bases, J shed 0 bases, and the junction held 5 bases outside the gene matches. The CDR3 spans 15 residues. Germline V lookup: CDR1 MNHEY, CDR2 SMNVEV (reference sequence). CDR3 sequence (DNA): TGTGCCAGCAGTCCGGGGACTATCAGCACAGATACGCAGTATTTT. This gives the protein CASSPGTISTDTQYF.

This clonotype was picked up one time. V usage is TRBV28 and J usage is TRBJ2-7; TRBD1 agrees at 7 bases. Looked up from germline, CDR1 is MDHEN and CDR2 is SYDVKM. V lost 4 bases to trimming and J lost 5 bases; unmatched junction nucleotides: 14. The CDR3 runs 16 residues. CDR3 region: CASSSFDRVKLHEQYF. Written as DNA, the CDR3 is TGTGCCAGCAGTTCCTTTGACAGGGTGAAGTTACACGAGCAGTACTTC.

This clonotype was seen a single time. V usage is TRBV7-9 and J usage is TRBJ2-1; TRBD1 matches at 7 bases. Looked up from germline, CDR1 is SEHNR and CDR2 is FQNEAQ (reference sequence). V trimming: 8 bases; J trimming: 5 bases; junction bases outside the gene matches: 6. This CDR3 region has 13 residues. The CDR3 reads CASWQGGHNEQFF. The DNA of the CDR3 is TGTGCCAGCTGGCAAGGGGGCCACAATGAGCAGTTCTTC.

The rearrangement joins TRBV5-5 to TRBJ2-7; no clear D gene. Germline V CDR1 and CDR2: SGHKS, YYEKEE (reference sequence). The CDR3 is made up of 13 amino acids. V was pared by 0 bases and J by 6 bases, with 10 bases between. CDR3 in DNA: TGTGCCAGCAGCTTGGGGATTGTCTCCGAGCAGTACTTC. Its translation is CASSLGIVSEQYF.

The CDR3 nucleotides read TGCAGCGTTGAAGAAACGACTAGCGAATACAATGAGCAGTTCTTC. Its protein product is CSVEETTSEYNEQFF. The chain carries TRBV29-1 and TRBJ2-1, with TRBD2 identical over 8 bases. Germline V gene sequence: CDR1 SQVTM, CDR2 ANQGSEA. Losses at the gene ends were 0 bases for V and 4 bases for J; bases not matched to a gene: 5. This CDR3 contains 15 residues.

The chain has TRBV20-1 and TRBJ1-6, with D perhaps TRBD1 (5 bases). The germline CDR1 and CDR2 sequences are DFQATT and SNEGSKA (reference sequence). This CDR3 is built from 13 residues. V was trimmed by 6 bases and J by 11 bases, leaving 17 bases between them. The CDR3 loop reads CSARDSQGPPLHF. Here the CDR3 DNA reads TGCAGTGCGCGGGACTCACAAGGTCCACCCCTCCACTTT.

Turning to this clonotype: The junction shows a germline mismatch at one end, possibly a read error. The chain recombines TRBV11-2 with TRBJ2-2, with 9 bases lining up with TRBD2. Germline CDR1 is SGHAT and CDR2 is FQNNGV. The CDR3 has 16 amino acids. The CDR3 loop reads CASCFRTSVNTGELFF. CDR3 DNA sequence: TGTGCCAGCTGCTTTCGGACTAGCGTGAACACCGGGGAGCTGTTTTTT.

This rearrangement joins TRBV19 to TRBJ1-1; D remains unclear. Germline lookup yields CDR1 LNHDA and CDR2 SQIVND (reference sequence). The germline V and J ends were trimmed by 7 bases and 4 bases, with 10 bases remaining between them. CDR3 length equals 12 residues. The CDR3 bases are TGTGCCAGTAATCTGGAAGGCACTGAAGCTTTCTTT. Its protein is CASNLEGTEAFF.